Listed here are 7 T cell receptor beta chains from one sample, sequenced in a study of OX40 agonist ivuxolimab in advanced cancers. Profiled with immunoSEQ multiplex PCR; TCRdb holds only in-frame clones, not every one. The table records around 65,000 clones, roughly 89% of them present only once. Sequencing was performed on CD4+ or CD8+ T cells sorted from blood, taken in a trial of the OX40 agonist ivuxolimab. Receptor source: an adult with an advanced solid tumor such as melanoma, head and neck, liver or kidney cancer.

The genes are TRBV19 and TRBJ1-5, with unresolved D. Trimming took off 1 base at V and 7 bases at J, with 5 bases between the two ends. Per germline, CDR1 LNHDA and CDR2 SQIVND (reference sequence). The CDR3 contains 12 residues. The CDR3 sequence: CASSIASQPQHF. The DNA of the CDR3 is TGTGCCAGTAGTATAGCTAGCCAGCCCCAGCATTTT.

This clone appeared a single time. V gene TRBV5-5 combines with J gene TRBJ1-5; the D gene is possibly TRBD1 (6 bases). V was clipped by 4 bases and J by 3 bases, with 11 bases between them. Germline-derived CDR1 and CDR2 are SGHKS and YYEKEE (reference sequence). CDR3 length: 14 amino acids. The CDR3 sequence: CASSIQGSNQPQHF. The CDR3 DNA reads as TGTGCCAGCAGCATACAGGGCTCCAATCAGCCCCAGCATTTT.

J is TRBJ2-7 and V is TRBV6-5; 9 nucleotides line up with TRBD1. Unmatched junction bases numbered 8, after V lost 6 bases and J lost 5 bases. The CDR3 loop spans 14 amino acids. Germline-derived CDR1 and CDR2 are MNHEY and SVGAGI. The CDR3, as DNA: TGTGCCAGCAGATACCGGGACAGGGCCCACGAGCAGTACTTC. Its protein is CASRYRDRAHEQYF.

This rearrangement joins TRBV19 to TRBJ2-1, with 7 bases identical to TRBD1. V trimming: 7 bases; J trimming: 3 bases; junction bases outside the gene matches: 9. This CDR3 comprises 15 residues. CDR1 is LNHDA and CDR2 is SQIVND in the germline V gene (reference sequence). CDR3 bases: TGTGCCAGTAACACCCAAGGGGGCCTCTACAATGAGCAGTTCTTC. It codes for CASNTQGGLYNEQFF.

The chain recombines TRBV6-6 with TRBJ2-7, with D possibly being TRBD2 (5 bases). The length of the CDR3 is 12 residues. Trimming stripped 6 bases from V and 7 bases from J, with 13 bases between. Germline CDR1 MNHNY, CDR2 SVGAGI (reference sequence). CDR3 residues: CASRILTGEQYF. The CDR3 DNA is TGTGCCAGCAGAATCCTTACGGGGGAGCAGTACTTC.

V usage is TRBV13 and J usage is TRBJ2-3; 8 bases align to TRBD1. Germline V gives CDR1 PRHDT, CDR2 FYEKMQ (reference sequence). CDR3 length: 16 residues. The ends lost 5 bases at V and 5 bases at J; junction bases unmatched: 12. The CDR3 sequence: CASSPTGAGREDTQYF. The CDR3 DNA follows: TGTGCCAGCAGCCCGACAGGGGCGGGTCGAGAAGATACGCAGTATTTT.

The chain is built from TRBV19 and TRBJ1-4; the match to TRBD1 covers 9 bases. The CDR3 runs 18 residues. The J segment lost 7 bases and the V segment lost 3 bases, leaving 15 bases of the junction unmatched. Germline loops: CDR1 LNHDA, CDR2 SQIVND (reference sequence). The CDR3 here is CASSILSTQGAHGEKLFF. CDR3 coding DNA: TGTGCCAGTAGTATTTTAAGTACACAGGGGGCGCATGGTGAAAAACTGTTTTTT.